Listed below are T cell receptor beta chains from one sample, sequenced in a study of T cell responses to AZD1222 COVID-19 vaccine. Some clones are missing from TCRdb's copy, which holds only in-frame ones; the method was immunoSEQ multiplex PCR. The sample records about 200,000 clones, approximately 93% being singletons. The source was peripheral blood, collected 28 days after the second AZD1222 dose. The receptors come from an adult who received the AZD1222 COVID-19 vaccine. Each CDR3 is given with its conserved first and last residue. A D gene is named only where the DNA matches it firmly.

TRBJ1-5 | TRBV19 | . | CASRTTGYSNQPQHF
TRBJ1-5 | TRBV6-1 | . | CASSEALGGQPQHF
TRBJ2-5 | TRBV2 | . | CASDGGLQETQYF
TRBJ1-2 | TRBV14 | . | CASSPTGLYGYTF
TRBJ1-1 | TRBV28 | TRBD1 | CASSFPQGVRGTEAFF
TRBJ2-1 | TRBV9 | . | CASRAPGSSYNEQFF
TRBJ2-2 | TRBV5-1 | . | CASSQSNTGELFF
TRBJ1-5 | TRBV6-2/TRBV6-3 | . | CASSSPMRGNQPQHF
TRBJ2-2 | TRBV7-7 | . | CASRPSNTGELFF
TRBJ2-3 | TRBV6-5 | TRBD1 | CASSYLQGAGDTQYF
TRBJ2-2 | TRBV6-5 | . | CASSYSRWAPTGELFF
TRBJ2-3 | TRBV12-3/TRBV12-4 | TRBD2 | CASRAGGPDTQYF
TRBJ2-6 | TRBV7-9 | TRBD2 | CASSSRRGGTSSGANVLTF
TRBJ1-4 | TRBV10-3 | . | CAISESGVPRGDEKLFF
TRBJ2-5 | TRBV28 | . | CASSVGAEETQYF
TRBJ1-2 | TRBV6-5 | . | CASSYSTGGANYGYTF
TRBJ2-5 | TRBV4-1 | . | CASSLRLGETQYF
TRBJ1-2 | TRBV20-1 | . | CSAILSGYTF
TRBJ1-5 | TRBV27 | . | CASSLLGQPQHF
TRBJ1-1 | TRBV12-3/TRBV12-4 | . | CASSLAPATGAFF
TRBJ2-5 | TRBV4-1 | . | CASSHGVGPQETQYF
TRBJ1-2 | TRBV6-5 | TRBD1 | CASSHRGGSGYTF
TRBJ1-5 | TRBV18 | . | CASSRGAGYSNQPQHF
TRBJ2-1 | TRBV5-4 | TRBD1 | CASSYDRGNEQFF
TRBJ2-7 | TRBV6-5 | TRBD2 | CASSPSGNEQYF
TRBJ2-3 | TRBV18 | . | CASSPSGMDTQYF
TRBJ1-1 | TRBV24-1 | . | CATSEGGGNTEAFF
TRBJ1-5 | TRBV28 | . | CASRTNRAGGNQPQHF
TRBJ2-7 | TRBV7-9 | . | CASSPYYEQYF
TRBJ1-2 | TRBV28 | TRBD1 | CASSSGQGPSEGYTF
TRBJ1-1 | TRBV28 | . | CASSLPGNTEAFF
TRBJ1-5 | TRBV6-5 | TRBD1 | CASSPDRGGEPQHF
TRBJ2-7 | TRBV7-9 | . | CASSSSGWTNYEQYF
TRBJ1-2 | TRBV7-9 | . | CASSFGDLYEFGYTF
TRBJ1-4 | TRBV7-9 | . | CASTSSLIPPPRRWSEKLFF
TRBJ2-5 | TRBV5-1 | . | CASSYLTAGETQYF
TRBJ2-1 | TRBV7-9 | TRBD2 | CASSLLPGLGDEQFF
TRBJ2-5 | TRBV25-1 | TRBD2 | CASSAGRTSGGQETQYF
TRBJ1-3 | TRBV3-1/TRBV3-2 | TRBD1 | CASSLGQGLSGNTIYF
TRBJ2-5 | TRBV5-1 | TRBD2 | CASSSQRGQETQYF
TRBJ1-2 | TRBV6-2/TRBV6-3 | . | CASSSRAGLGYTF
TRBJ1-1 | TRBV4-2 | . | CASSEWGGREAFF
TRBJ1-1 | TRBV7-3 | . | CASSLVANTEAFF
TRBJ2-2 | TRBV27 | TRBD1 | CASSLLGDRGPSGELFF
TRBJ1-5 | TRBV7-8 | . | CASSLGSRSNQPQHF
TRBJ2-3 | TRBV12-5 | . | CASGLVPSPGARSTDTQYF
TRBJ1-1 | TRBV7-2 | . | CASSPPDRNTEAFF
TRBJ1-4 | TRBV2 | . | CASSEGGRELFF
TRBJ1-2 | TRBV18 | . | CASSPPGAVVYGYTF
TRBJ2-5 | TRBV5-1 | . | CASSLGQNLETQYF
TRBJ1-6 | TRBV6-5 | . | CASRLDGNNSPLHF
TRBJ2-3 | TRBV19 | TRBD2 | CASSPAAELAGGFTDTQYF
TRBJ1-5 | TRBV27 | TRBD1 | CASSWTGDSQPQHF